Listed here are 17 T cell receptor beta chains from one sample, sequenced in a study of early T cells in non-severe SARS-CoV-2 infection. TCRdb independently ran MiXCR on the 5' RACE reads; one entry per CDR3 protein. The sample contains around 78,000 distinct CDR3 sequences, around a tenth of which appear only once. This specimen was whole blood, taken at baseline. The receptors shown here come from an adult who was a healthcare worker with PCR-confirmed SARS-CoV-2 infection or an uninfected control (not recorded which).

The rearrangement uses TRBV7-9 and TRBJ2-3; TRBD1 or TRBD2 may be the D gene (6 bases each). V was cut by 5 bases and J by 6 bases, with 18 bases left in between. This CDR3 is built from 15 residues. Germline V gene sequence: CDR1 SEHNR, CDR2 FQNEAQ (reference sequence). CDR3 DNA: TGTGCCAGCAGCCCCAGGCCGGGGGCAGGCGATACGCAGTATTTT. This codes for CASSPRPGAGDTQYF. The entire variable domain, with the rest obtained from reference TRBV7-9 and TRBJ2-3, is as follows: DTGVSQNPRHKITKRGQNVTFRCDPISEHNRLYWYRQTLGQGPEFLTYFQNEAQLEKSRLLSDRFSAERPKGSFSTLEIQRTEQGDSAMYLCASSPRPGAGDTQYFGPGTRLTVL.

This clonotype has more than one count but fewer than ten. This chain uses TRBV7-9 with TRBJ2-7; 7 bases match TRBD1. The J segment lost 2 bases and the V segment lost 5 bases, leaving 6 bases of the junction unmatched. Germline-derived CDR1 and CDR2 are SEHNR and FQNEAQ (reference sequence). The CDR3 totals 14 residues. The DNA for the CDR3 is TGTGCCAGCAGCCCGACAGGGAAAACCTACGAGCAGTACTTC. The encoded protein is CASSPTGKTYEQYF.

This clonotype was detected only a few times. The genes are TRBV5-1 and TRBJ1-6; 7 bases align to TRBD1. The CDR3 extends over 14 amino acids. Germline values: CDR1 SGHRS, CDR2 YFSETQ. The ends lost 4 bases at V and 10 bases at J; junction bases unmatched: 8. CDR3 region: CASSPRTGESPLHF. CDR3 nucleotide sequence: TGCGCCAGCAGCCCCCGGACAGGCGAATCACCCCTCCACTTT.

This clonotype was counted between two and nine times. J is TRBJ2-1 and V is TRBV9; 14 bases line up with TRBD2. V lost 3 bases, J lost 10 bases, and 9 bases stayed unmatched. The CDR3 sequence is 16 residues long. Germline CDR1 and CDR2: SGDLS and YYNGEE. The DNA of the CDR3 is TGTGCCAGCAGCGCCAGACCGGGACTAGCGGGGGAAGAGCAGTTCTTC. Translation gives CASSARPGLAGEEQFF.

The J gene is TRBJ2-3, the V gene TRBV5-1; unclear D gene. Per the germline V gene, CDR1 is SGHRS and CDR2 is YFSETQ. The V and J ends lost 2 bases and 1 base respectively, with 11 bases between them. The CDR3 extends over 15 amino acids. The CDR3 region is CASSFTPQRTDTQYF. For the CDR3, the DNA is TGCGCCAGCAGCTTTACGCCCCAGCGCACAGATACGCAGTATTTT.

This clonotype was observed a handful of times. V gene TRBV6-1 combines with J gene TRBJ1-5; 8 bases are shared with TRBD1. Germline CDR1 reads MNHNS; CDR2 reads SASEGT. V lost 4 bases, J lost 4 bases, and 3 bases stayed unmatched. This CDR3 region has 14 residues. CDR3 in DNA: TGTGCCAGCAGTGGCAGACAGGGGAATCAGCCCCAGCATTTT. Its protein product is CASSGRQGNQPQHF.

The V and J genes are TRBV29-1 and TRBJ1-2; 8 nucleotides match TRBD1. V gave up 5 bases and J gave up 5 bases; unmatched junction bases: 7. From germline, CDR1 is SQVTM and CDR2 ANQGSEA. This CDR3 has 13 residues. The CDR3 loop is CSVQPGQEYGYTF. The CDR3 coding sequence is TGCAGCGTTCAGCCGGGACAGGAGTATGGCTACACCTTC.

The chain links TRBV12-3 or TRBV12-4 to TRBJ2-7; TRBD2 is a possible D gene (5 bases). The CDR3 sequence is 13 residues long. Between the trimmed V and J ends, which lost 4 bases and 3 bases, there was a span of 10 bases. CDR3 region: CASSYDGNYEQYF. The CDR3, as DNA: TGTGCCAGCAGTTACGACGGGAACTACGAGCAGTACTTC.

The chain recombines TRBV7-2 with TRBJ1-4; 9 positions match TRBD1. This CDR3 has 14 amino acids. The J segment lost 4 bases and the V segment lost 4 bases, leaving 1 base of the junction unmatched. CDR1 is SGHTA and CDR2 is FQGNSA in the germline V gene. CDR3 protein: CASSYRGHNEKLFF. The CDR3, as DNA: TGTGCCAGCAGCTACAGGGGGCATAATGAAAAACTGTTTTTT.

This clonotype was detected only a few times. V gene TRBV5-4 combines with J gene TRBJ2-5, with 9 bases matching TRBD1. Germline trimming cut 0 bases from V and 4 bases from J; bases unmatched to any gene: 10. Germline V gene data show CDR1 as SGHNT and CDR2 as YYREEE (reference sequence). The CDR3 runs to 17 residues. CDR3 residues: CASSLVGQGISRETQYF. The DNA of the CDR3 is TGTGCCAGCAGCTTGGTTGGACAGGGGATATCGCGAGAGACCCAGTACTTC.

V is TRBV6-5 and J is TRBJ1-1; 7 bases align to TRBD1. The CDR3 contains 14 residues. The V gene end was trimmed by 2 bases and the J gene end by 5 bases; junction bases not matched to a gene: 5. Germline CDR1 MNHEY, CDR2 SVGAGI. The CDR3 coding sequence is TGTGCCAGCAGTTACAGAGGGGGCTGGACTGAAGCTTTCTTT. It yields the protein CASSYRGGWTEAFF.

In its sample, this clonotype was seen a few times. A single base separates this from a much larger clone, so it may be a read error. The rearrangement joins TRBV7-9 to TRBJ2-1; 7 bases map to TRBD1. Germline V gene data show CDR1 as SEHNR and CDR2 as FQNEAQ (reference sequence). V was clipped by 4 bases and J by 5 bases; unmatched bases: 2. The CDR3 runs to 13 residues. DNA for the CDR3: TGTGCCAGCAGCTGGGGACAGAACAATGAGCAGTTCTTC. Amino acid sequence: CASSWGQNNEQFF.

Worth noting for this clonotype: This may be a read error: a much more frequent sequence differs by one nucleotide. J is TRBJ2-5 and V is TRBV3-1, with D unresolved. Trimming removed 1 base at V and 7 bases at J, with 10 bases between. Germline V gene data show CDR1 as LGHDT and CDR2 as YNNKEL (reference sequence). The CDR3 has 13 amino acids. Written as DNA, the CDR3 is TGTGCCAGCAGCCAAGTTCCCGTCGTGACCCAGTACTTC. Translation: CASSQVPVVTQYF.

V usage is TRBV20-1 and J usage is TRBJ2-7; 7 bases are shared with TRBD1. The germline V gene has CDR1 DFQATT and CDR2 SNEGSKA (reference sequence). The CDR3 extends over 15 amino acids. Trimming cost V 4 bases and J 0 bases; bases outside gene matches: 9. CDR3 residues: CSATNSDRSSYEQYF. For the CDR3, the DNA is TGCAGTGCTACCAATTCGGACAGGTCCTCCTACGAGCAGTACTTC.

This clonotype showed up just a few times. The V gene is TRBV10-3, the J gene TRBJ2-2; D may be TRBD2 (5 bases). The V gene lost 2 bases and the J gene lost 7 bases, with 11 bases spanning the gap. The CDR3 runs 14 residues. Germline V gene data show CDR1 as ENHRY and CDR2 as SYGVKD. CDR3 sequence (DNA): TGTGCCATCAGTGAGGGATCGGGGAGCGGGGAGCTGTTTTTT. This gives the protein CAISEGSGSGELFF.

In this sample, this clonotype turned up many times. This chain links TRBV5-4 with TRBJ1-2; weak D call: TRBD1 (6 bases). Deletions cut 5 bases from V and 5 bases from J, with 10 bases between. Germline V gene lookup returns CDR1 SGHNT and CDR2 YYREEE (reference sequence). The CDR3 length is 12 residues. Here the CDR3 DNA reads TGTGCCAGCAGACTCGGACAGTATGGCTACACCTTC. Translated, it gives CASRLGQYGYTF.

The J gene is TRBJ1-1, the V gene TRBV18, with TRBD1 as a possible D gene (5 bases). The CDR3 loop spans 14 amino acids. The germline gives CDR1 KGHSH, CDR2 LQKENI. The germline V and J ends were trimmed by 5 bases and 1 base, with 11 bases remaining between them. CDR3 amino acids: CASSLGDGNTEAFF. CDR3 nucleotides: TGTGCCAGCTCATTGGGGGATGGGAACACTGAAGCTTTCTTT. The full variable domain, its missing parts supplied by reference TRBV18 and TRBJ1-1, is NAGVMQNPRHLVRRRGQEARLRCSPMKGHSHVYWYRQLPEEGLKFMVYLQKENIIDESGMPKERFSAEFPKEGPSILRIQQVVRGDSAAYFCASSLGDGNTEAFFGQGTRLTVV.